The 6 T cell receptor beta chains given below trace back to one sample, sequenced in a study of blood T cell repertoires in COVID-19. Clones were sequenced by immunoSEQ multiplex PCR, and TCRdb holds only the in-frame ones, with some missing. There are roughly 330,000 clones in the sample; approximately 89% occur only once, and over 4% lies in the top ten. The sequenced sample consisted of PBMCs or T cells enriched from blood (not recorded which). Every receptor here comes from a woman younger than 45 who had recovered from COVID-19.

This chain joins TRBV30 and TRBJ2-7; D may be TRBD2 (5 bases). This CDR3 comprises 11 residues. Between the trimmed V and J ends, which lost 2 bases and 7 bases, there was a span of 9 bases. Germline V gives CDR1 GTSNPN, CDR2 SVGIG (reference sequence). CDR3 loop: CAWSQDSEQYF. The CDR3, as DNA: TGTGCCTGGAGTCAGGACTCTGAGCAGTACTTC.

The chain uses TRBV18 and TRBJ1-1; D not certain. The CDR3 is made up of 13 amino acids. Germline lookup yields CDR1 KGHSH and CDR2 LQKENI. V dropped 3 bases and J dropped 2 bases, with 7 bases sitting between them. DNA of the CDR3: TGTGCCAGCTCACCGGACTCCAACACTGAAGCTTTCTTT. Amino acid sequence: CASSPDSNTEAFF.

The rearrangement uses TRBV5-8 and TRBJ2-3; D is possibly TRBD2 (6 bases). V was shortened by 4 bases and J by 4 bases, with 16 bases between the two germline ends. CDR1 SGHTS and CDR2 YDEGEE come from the germline V gene. The CDR3 consists of 15 residues. CDR3 sequence (DNA): TGTGCCAGCAGCCGGTATTTAGCGGCCTCAGATACGCAGTATTTT. Protein product: CASSRYLAASDTQYF.

V and J are TRBV9 and TRBJ2-4; TRBD1 matches at 8 bases. Germline V gives CDR1 SGDLS, CDR2 YYNGEE. The CDR3 length is 13 residues. V lost 7 bases to trimming and J lost 7 bases; unmatched junction nucleotides: 7. In nucleotides, the CDR3 is TGTGCCAGCCCGTCGACAGGGGAGAACATTCAGTACTTC. This codes for CASPSTGENIQYF.

The chain combines TRBV4-3 with TRBJ2-3; 8 nucleotides match TRBD2. The trim removed 4 bases at V and 6 bases at J, leaving 18 bases unmatched. The CDR3 extends over 18 amino acids. The germline gives CDR1 LGHNA, CDR2 YSLEER. The CDR3 DNA is TGCGCCAGCAGCCCCGGACTGGGTAGCGGGGTCCTTCTGGATACGCAGTATTTT. As protein: CASSPGLGSGVLLDTQYF.

This clone was found a few times. The same CDR3 arises from other DNA sequences in this sample as well. The CDR3 bases are TGTGCCAGCAGTTTAGGACAGGGGATTTACGAGCAGTACTTC. Encoded protein: CASSLGQGIYEQYF. V is TRBV28 and J is TRBJ2-7; 9 positions agree with TRBD1. Germline V CDR1 and CDR2: MDHEN, SYDVKM. V dropped 2 bases and J dropped 4; count of bases not matched to a gene: 3. CDR3 length equals 14 residues.